The 2 T cell receptor beta chains in this list originate from one sample, sequenced in a study of cytotoxic CD8 clonotypes in ibrutinib-treated CLL. Generated by immunoSEQ multiplex PCR, the TCRdb table keeps only in-frame clones and is missing some. The sample lists approximately 100,000 clones, about 53% seen once, with about 39% in the top ten. This material consisted of PBMCs, taken after 24 months of ibrutinib treatment. The receptors here all came from a human donor with chronic lymphocytic leukemia.

This clone was observed a single time. At the DNA level, this CDR3 is encoded by other sequences in the same sample as well. CDR3 DNA: TGTGCCTGGGCTAGCGGGGGACGCTCCTACAATGAGCAGTTCTTC. This translates into CAWASGGRSYNEQFF. V gene TRBV30 combines with J gene TRBJ2-1; 10 nucleotides align to TRBD2. The trim removed 5 bases at V and 0 bases at J, leaving 4 bases unmatched. CDR1 is GTSNPN and CDR2 is SVGIG in the germline V gene (reference sequence). The CDR3 covers 15 residues.

The chain joins TRBV30 to TRBJ1-4; 9 nucleotides align to TRBD1. V lost 4 bases and J lost 5; bases outside the gene matches: 5. The CDR3 is 14 residues long. CDR1 is GTSNPN, CDR2 SVGIG, per germline (reference sequence). In DNA, the CDR3 is TGTGCCTGGAATCAACAGGGGGCAAATGAAAAACTGTTTTTT. Translating it yields CAWNQQGANEKLFF.